Reported below is one T cell receptor beta chain. Antigen specificity is unknown. These data originate in a study of cytomegalovirus exposure and HLA in healthy donors. CDR1 and CDR2 (germline): SEHNR, FQNEAQ (reference sequence). V shed 1 base, J shed 2 bases, and the junction held 7 bases outside the gene matches. CDR3 length: 17 amino acids. PCR primers comprised 60 Vbeta and 13 Jbeta primers. Profiled with immunoSEQ multiplex PCR; TCRdb holds only in-frame clones, not every one. The sample has around 130,000 clones, about four fifths seen once. Findings and caveats of the study: CMV antigen specificity was confirmed in vitro for a few CMV-associated chains. With later analysis, a missense DCLRE1C variant became linked to TCR beta V- and J-gene trimming.

The chain links TRBV7-9 to TRBJ2-1; 8 nucleotides match TRBD1. The TCR sequence derives from a woman aged 40 to 50 in good health and CMV-seronegative. The sequencing sample was made of PBMCs. CDR3 in DNA: TGTGCCAGCAGCTTAGGGGGAGGACAGGGTACCTACAATGAGCAGTTCTTC. Its translation: CASSLGGGQGTYNEQFF. The full variable domain, rest sourced from reference TRBV7-9 and TRBJ2-1, is DTGVSQNPRHKITKRGQNVTFRCDPISEHNRLYWYRQTLGQGPEFLTYFQNEAQLEKSRLLSDRFSAERPKGSFSTLEIQRTEQGDSAMYLCASSLGGGQGTYNEQFFGPGTRLTVL.